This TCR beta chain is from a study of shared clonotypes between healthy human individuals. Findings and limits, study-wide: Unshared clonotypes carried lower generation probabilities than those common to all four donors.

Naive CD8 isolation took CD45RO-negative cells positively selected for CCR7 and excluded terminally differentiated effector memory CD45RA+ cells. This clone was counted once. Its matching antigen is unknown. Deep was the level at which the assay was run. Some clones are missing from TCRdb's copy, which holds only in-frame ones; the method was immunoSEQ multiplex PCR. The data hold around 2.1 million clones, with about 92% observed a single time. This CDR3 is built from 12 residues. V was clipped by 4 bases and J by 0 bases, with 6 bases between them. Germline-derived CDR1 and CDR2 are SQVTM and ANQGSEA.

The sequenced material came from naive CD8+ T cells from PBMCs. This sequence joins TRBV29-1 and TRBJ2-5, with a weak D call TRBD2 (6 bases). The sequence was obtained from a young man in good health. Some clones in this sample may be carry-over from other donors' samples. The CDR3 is CSVAGDQETQYF. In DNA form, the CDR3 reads TGCAGCGTTGCGGGGGACCAAGAGACCCAGTACTTC.